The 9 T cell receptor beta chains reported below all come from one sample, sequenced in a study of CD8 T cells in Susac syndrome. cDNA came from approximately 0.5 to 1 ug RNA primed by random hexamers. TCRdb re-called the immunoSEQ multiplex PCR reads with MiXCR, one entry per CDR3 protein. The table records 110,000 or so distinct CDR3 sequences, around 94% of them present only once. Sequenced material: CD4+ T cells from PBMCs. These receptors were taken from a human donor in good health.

CDR3 sequence: CASSPGAAKTQYF. CDR3 nucleotides: TGTGCCAGCAGTCCCGGGGCCGCCAAGACCCAGTACTTC. The chain carries TRBV6-6 and TRBJ2-5; D is possibly TRBD1 or TRBD2 (5 bases each). This CDR3 region has 13 residues. Trimming stripped 5 bases from V and 6 bases from J, with 13 bases between. The germline V gene encodes CDR1 MNHNY and CDR2 SVGAGI (reference sequence).

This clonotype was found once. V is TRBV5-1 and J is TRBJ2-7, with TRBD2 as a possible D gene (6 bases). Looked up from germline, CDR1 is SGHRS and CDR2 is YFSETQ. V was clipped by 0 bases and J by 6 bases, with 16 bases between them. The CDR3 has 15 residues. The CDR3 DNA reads TGCGCCAGCAGCTTGGTGGCAGGGTACGGGGGCGAGCAGTACTTC. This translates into CASSLVAGYGGEQYF.

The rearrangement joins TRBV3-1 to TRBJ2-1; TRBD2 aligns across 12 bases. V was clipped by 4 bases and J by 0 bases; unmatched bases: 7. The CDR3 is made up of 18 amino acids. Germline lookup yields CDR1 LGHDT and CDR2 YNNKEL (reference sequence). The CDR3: CASSRTSGRIGSYNEQFF. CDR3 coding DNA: TGTGCCAGCAGCCGAACTAGCGGGAGGATCGGCTCCTACAATGAGCAGTTCTTC.

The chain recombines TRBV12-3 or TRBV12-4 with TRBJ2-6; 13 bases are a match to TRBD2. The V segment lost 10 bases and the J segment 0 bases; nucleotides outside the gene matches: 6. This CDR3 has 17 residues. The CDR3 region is CATRLAGGFSGANVLTF. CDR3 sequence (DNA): TGTGCCACCCGACTAGCGGGAGGATTCTCTGGGGCCAACGTCCTGACTTTC.

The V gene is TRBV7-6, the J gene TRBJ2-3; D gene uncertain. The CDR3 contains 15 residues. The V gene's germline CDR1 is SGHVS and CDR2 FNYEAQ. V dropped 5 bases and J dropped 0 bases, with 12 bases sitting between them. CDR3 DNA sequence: TGTGCCAGCAGCCCCGCGGTGACTAGCACAGATACGCAGTATTTT. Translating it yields CASSPAVTSTDTQYF.

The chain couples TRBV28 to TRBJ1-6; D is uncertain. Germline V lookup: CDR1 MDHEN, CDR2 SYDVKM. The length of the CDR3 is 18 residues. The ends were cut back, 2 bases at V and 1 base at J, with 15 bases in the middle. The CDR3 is CASSLPSRSISYNSPLHF. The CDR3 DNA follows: TGTGCCAGCAGTTTACCCAGCAGGTCCATATCCTATAATTCACCCCTCCACTTT.

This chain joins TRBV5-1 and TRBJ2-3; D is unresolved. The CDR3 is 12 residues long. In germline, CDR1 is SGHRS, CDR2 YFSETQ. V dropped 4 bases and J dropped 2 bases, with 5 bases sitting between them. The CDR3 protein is CASSPATDTQYF. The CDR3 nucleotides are TGCGCCAGCAGCCCTGCCACAGATACGCAGTATTTT.

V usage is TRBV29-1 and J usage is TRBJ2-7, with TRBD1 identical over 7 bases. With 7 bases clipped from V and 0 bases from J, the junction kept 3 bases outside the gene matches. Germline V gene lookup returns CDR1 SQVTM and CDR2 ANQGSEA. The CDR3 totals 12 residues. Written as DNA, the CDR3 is TGCAGCGCAGGGGGTGACTCCTACGAGCAGTACTTC. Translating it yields CSAGGDSYEQYF.

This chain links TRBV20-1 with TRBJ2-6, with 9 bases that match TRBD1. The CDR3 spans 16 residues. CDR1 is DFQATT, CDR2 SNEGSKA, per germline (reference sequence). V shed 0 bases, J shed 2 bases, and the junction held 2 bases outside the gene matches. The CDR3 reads CSARDTGGAGANVLTF. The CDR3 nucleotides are TGCAGTGCTAGAGATACAGGGGGCGCTGGGGCCAACGTCCTGACTTTC.